The T cell receptor beta chain under discussion was sequenced for a study of OX40 agonist ivuxolimab in advanced cancers. Study in general: Patients received ivuxolimab, an agonistic anti-OX40 (CD134) antibody. Prior checkpoint blockade (anti-PD-1, anti-PD-L1 or anti-CTLA-4) was permitted; under 50% had it.

General study points: In the 0.1 to 3.0 mg/kg range, CD4+ and CD8+ blood T cells had expanded clonally by week 6. CD4+ T cells averaged fewer expanded clones than CD8+ T cells.

TCRdb's table, derived via immunoSEQ multiplex PCR, lists solely in-frame clones and lacks some. Counted here are about 42,000 clones, around nine tenths occurring once; the ten biggest clones make up 13%. CDR1 is LNHDA and CDR2 is SQIVND in the germline V gene (reference sequence). The CDR3 has 17 residues. V gave up 2 bases and J gave up 3 bases; unmatched junction bases: 9. In the case of this clone: No antigen is known for it.

Sequencing was performed on CD4+ or CD8+ T cells sorted from blood, taken in a trial of the OX40 agonist ivuxolimab. The clonotype was recovered from an adult with an advanced solid tumor such as melanoma, head and neck, liver or kidney cancer. The J gene is TRBJ1-5, the V gene TRBV19; 8 bases are a match to TRBD1. This CDR3 reads CASSIPKAGGFNQPQHF. CDR3 DNA sequence: TGTGCCAGTAGTATACCTAAGGCAGGGGGCTTCAATCAGCCCCAGCATTTT.